A selection of T cell receptor beta chains follows, all from one sample in a study of PD-1 blockade in mismatch repair-deficient tumors. Profiling relied on immunoSEQ multiplex PCR, and the TCRdb table lists in-frame clones only, not all of them. The sample carries 100,000 to 150,000 clones, about nine tenths recorded once. This sample comprised peripheral blood, obtained just over 70 weeks after starting pembrolizumab. These TCRs come from an adult with mismatch repair-deficient cancer. CDR3s include the opening cysteine and the closing phenylalanine or tryptophan. A D gene is named only where the DNA matches it firmly. Size is stated for part of the rows, as once, few or many counts, or as a class when the clone is expanded.

cdr3_length	d_call	v_call	j_call	clone_size	cdr3_aa	cdr3_nt
16	TRBD2	TRBV28	TRBJ2-7	NA	CASSTTSGKEAYEQYF	TGTGCCAGCAGCACCACGAGCGGGAAGGAGGCCTACGAGCAGTACTTC
15	TRBD2	TRBV13	TRBJ2-7	NA	CASTRSGTNLLEQYF	TGTGCCAGCACCCGATCCGGGACTAATTTGTTGGAGCAGTACTTC
14	NA	TRBV2	TRBJ2-5	once	CASSAWGVDETQYF	TGTGCCAGCAGTGCATGGGGGGTCGATGAGACCCAGTACTTC
15	NA	TRBV25-1	TRBJ2-5	NA	CASSELVGLKETQYF	TGTGCCAGCAGTGAATTGGTGGGGTTGAAAGAGACCCAGTACTTC
15	TRBD2	TRBV7-9	TRBJ2-1	NA	CASSSGLANYNEQFF	TGTGCCAGCAGCTCGGGACTAGCGAATTACAATGAGCAGTTCTTC
13	NA	TRBV27	TRBJ2-2	NA	CASGRFNTGELFF	TGTGCCAGCGGGCGGTTTAACACCGGGGAGCTGTTTTTT
15	TRBD1	TRBV11-2	TRBJ2-3	NA	CASSLGRGRADTQYF	TGTGCCAGCAGCTTAGGAAGGGGGCGCGCAGATACGCAGTATTTT
14	TRBD1	TRBV27	TRBJ2-1	NA	CASSFPGQYSEQFF	TGTGCCAGCAGTTTCCCGGGACAGTACTCCGAGCAGTTCTTC
15	NA	TRBV7-9	TRBJ2-7	NA	CASSFTGAHSYEQYF	TGTGCCAGCAGCTTCACGGGGGCCCATTCCTACGAGCAGTACTTC
12	NA	TRBV14	TRBJ1-2	NA	CASSHRQSGYTF	TGTGCCAGCAGCCATCGGCAGTCTGGCTACACCTTC
15	NA	TRBV5-1	TRBJ1-5	few	CASSLGWGENQPQHF	TGCGCCAGCAGCTTGGGGTGGGGGGAGAATCAGCCCCAGCATTTT
15	TRBD1	TRBV18	TRBJ1-1	few	CASSINRGQGTEAFF	TGTGCCAGCTCAATAAACAGGGGGCAAGGCACTGAAGCTTTCTTT
13	NA	TRBV19	TRBJ2-7	NA	CASKDSSQYEQYF	TGTGCCAGTAAGGACAGTTCCCAATACGAGCAGTACTTC
16	NA	TRBV6-4	TRBJ2-4	NA	CASRVGHPGAKNIQYF	TGTGCCAGCAGGGTAGGACACCCCGGGGCCAAAAACATTCAGTACTTC
14	NA	TRBV27	TRBJ2-7	NA	CASRETWSFYEQYF	TGTGCCAGCAGAGAGACATGGAGCTTTTACGAGCAGTACTTC
14	NA	TRBV6-4	TRBJ2-3	NA	CASSDSPGTDTQYF	TGTGCCAGCAGTGACTCACCAGGCACAGATACGCAGTATTTT
15	TRBD2	TRBV7-2	TRBJ2-7	NA	CASSILTSGSGEQYF	TGTGCCAGCAGCATCCTGACTAGCGGGAGTGGCGAGCAGTACTTC
12	NA	TRBV7-9	TRBJ2-2	NA	CASSRHSGELFF	TGTGCCAGCAGCCGACATTCCGGGGAGCTGTTTTTT
16	TRBD1	TRBV9	TRBJ2-5	NA	CASSVAPQGARETQYF	TGTGCCAGCAGCGTAGCTCCACAGGGGGCGCGAGAGACCCAGTACTTC
14	NA	TRBV5-6	TRBJ1-1	NA	CASSSDRINTEAFF	TGTGCCAGCAGCTCGGACCGAATAAACACTGAAGCTTTCTTT
16	TRBD1	TRBV4-3	TRBJ1-4	once	CASSRRGQGNNEKLFF	TGCGCCAGCAGCAGGCGTGGACAGGGAAATAATGAAAAACTGTTTTTT
15	NA	TRBV14	TRBJ2-1	NA	CASSQVATSYNEQFF	TGTGCCAGCAGCCAAGTCGCGACTAGTTACAATGAGCAGTTCTTC
11	NA	TRBV19	TRBJ2-7	NA	CASSSYYEQYF	TGTGCCAGTAGTTCCTATTACGAGCAGTACTTC
13	NA	TRBV27	TRBJ2-2	NA	CASSFSADGELFF	TGTGCCAGCAGTTTTAGCGCGGACGGGGAGCTGTTTTTT
20	NA	TRBV12-2	TRBJ2-7	NA	CASRLARDQSAGSPSYEQYF	TGTGCAAGTCGCTTAGCGCGGGACCAATCGGCGGGAAGTCCCTCCTACGAGCAGTACTTC
11	NA	TRBV6-1	TRBJ1-2	NA	CAILLGYGYTF	TGTGCCATACTGCTAGGGTATGGCTACACCTTC
17	TRBD1	TRBV5-1	TRBJ2-2	NA	CASSLGRDRPNVGELFF	TGCGCCAGCAGCTTGGGACGGGACAGGCCGAACGTCGGGGAGCTGTTTTTT